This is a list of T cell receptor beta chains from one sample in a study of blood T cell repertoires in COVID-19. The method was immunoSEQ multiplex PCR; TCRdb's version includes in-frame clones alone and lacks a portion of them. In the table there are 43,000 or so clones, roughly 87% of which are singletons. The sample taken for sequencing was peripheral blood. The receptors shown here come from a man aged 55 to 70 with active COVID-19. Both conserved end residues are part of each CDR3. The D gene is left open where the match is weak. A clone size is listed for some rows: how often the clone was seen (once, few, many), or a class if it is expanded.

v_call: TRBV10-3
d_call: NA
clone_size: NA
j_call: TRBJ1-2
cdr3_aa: CAISESKGGDGYTF
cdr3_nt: TGTGCCATCAGTGAGTCGAAAGGGGGAGATGGCTACACCTTC

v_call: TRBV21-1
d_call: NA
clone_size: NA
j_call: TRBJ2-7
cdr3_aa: CASTHRTGSYEQYF
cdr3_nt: TGTGCCAGCACCCATAGGACAGGCTCCTACGAGCAGTACTTC

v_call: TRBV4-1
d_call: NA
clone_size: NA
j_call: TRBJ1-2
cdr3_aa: CASSQGGKYGYTF
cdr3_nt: TGCGCCAGCAGCCAAGGCGGGAAGTATGGCTACACCTTC

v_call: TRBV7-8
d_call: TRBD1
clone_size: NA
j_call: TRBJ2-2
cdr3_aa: CASSLRQGRNTGELFF
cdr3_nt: TGTGCCAGCAGCCTCCGACAGGGGAGGAACACCGGGGAGCTGTTTTTT

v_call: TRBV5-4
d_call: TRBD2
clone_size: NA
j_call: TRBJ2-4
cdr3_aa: CASSLTSGRNIQYF
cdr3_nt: TGTGCCAGCAGCTTGACTAGCGGGAGAAACATTCAGTACTTC

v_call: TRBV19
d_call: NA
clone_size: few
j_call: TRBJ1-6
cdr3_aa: CASSLLGSYNSPLHF
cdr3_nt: TGTGCCAGTAGTCTTCTCGGCTCCTATAATTCACCCCTCCACTTT

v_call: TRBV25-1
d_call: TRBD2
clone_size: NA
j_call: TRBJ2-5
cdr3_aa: CASSGSLAGAETQYF
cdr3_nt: TGTGCCAGCAGTGGGTCTTTAGCGGGAGCGGAGACCCAGTACTTC

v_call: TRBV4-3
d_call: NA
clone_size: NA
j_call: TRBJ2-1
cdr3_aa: CASGESHRIDEQFF
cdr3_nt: TGCGCCAGCGGAGAGAGCCACCGGATTGATGAGCAGTTCTTC

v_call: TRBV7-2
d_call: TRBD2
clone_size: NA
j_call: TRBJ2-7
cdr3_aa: CASSFRERGPFYEQYF
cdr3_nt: TGTGCCAGCAGCTTCAGGGAGCGGGGGCCCTTCTACGAGCAGTACTTC

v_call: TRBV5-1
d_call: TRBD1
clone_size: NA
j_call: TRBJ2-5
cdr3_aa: CASSLGNRGRGETQYF
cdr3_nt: TGCGCCAGCAGCTTGGGGAACAGGGGGCGCGGGGAGACCCAGTACTTC

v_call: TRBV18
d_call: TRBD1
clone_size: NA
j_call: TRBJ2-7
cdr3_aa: CASSPLDRAPSYEQYF
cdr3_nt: TGTGCCAGCTCACCACTAGACAGGGCCCCCTCCTACGAGCAGTACTTC

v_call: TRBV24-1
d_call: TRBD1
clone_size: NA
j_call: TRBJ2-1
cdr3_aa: CATSGTGGTSPLYNEQFF
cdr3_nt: TGTGCCACCAGTGGGACAGGGGGCACTAGTCCCCTTTACAATGAGCAGTTCTTC

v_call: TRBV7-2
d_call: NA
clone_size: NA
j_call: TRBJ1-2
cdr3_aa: CASSPMAGRANYGYTF
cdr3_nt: TGTGCCAGCAGCCCGATGGCAGGGAGGGCTAACTATGGCTACACCTTC

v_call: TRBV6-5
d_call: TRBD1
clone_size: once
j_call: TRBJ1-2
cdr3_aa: CASSYTGQGADYTF
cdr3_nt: TGTGCCAGCAGTTACACCGGACAGGGGGCAGACTACACCTTC

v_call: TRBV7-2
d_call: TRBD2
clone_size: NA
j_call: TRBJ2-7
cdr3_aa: CASSLAFLAGGRSYEQYF
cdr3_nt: TGTGCCAGCAGCTTAGCCTTCCTAGCGGGGGGCCGCTCCTACGAGCAGTACTTC

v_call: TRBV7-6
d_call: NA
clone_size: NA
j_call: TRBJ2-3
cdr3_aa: CASSGSGAFLLDTQYF
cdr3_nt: TGTGCCAGCAGCGGTAGCGGAGCCTTCCTCTTAGATACGCAGTATTTT

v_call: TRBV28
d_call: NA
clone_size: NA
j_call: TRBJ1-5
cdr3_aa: CASSVYQTGPHQPQHF
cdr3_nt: TGTGCCAGCAGCGTCTACCAAACAGGGCCCCATCAGCCCCAGCATTTT

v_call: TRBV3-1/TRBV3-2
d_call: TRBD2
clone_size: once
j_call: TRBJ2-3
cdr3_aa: CASSQEGGLAGVTLTDTQYF
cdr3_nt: TGTGCCAGCAGCCAAGAAGGAGGACTAGCGGGGGTTACTCTCACAGATACGCAGTATTTT

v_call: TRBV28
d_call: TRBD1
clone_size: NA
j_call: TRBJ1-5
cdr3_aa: CASSVRDRGLDQPQHF
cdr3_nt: TGTGCCAGCAGCGTCCGGGACAGGGGGCTGGATCAGCCCCAGCATTTT

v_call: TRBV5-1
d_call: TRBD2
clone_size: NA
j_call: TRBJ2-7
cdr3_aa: CASSKELAGGRYEQYF
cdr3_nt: TGCGCCAGCAGCAAGGAACTAGCGGGGGGTCGCTACGAGCAGTACTTC

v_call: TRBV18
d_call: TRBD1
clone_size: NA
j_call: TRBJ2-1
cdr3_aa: CASSPTLTGSVNNEQFF
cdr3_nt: TGTGCCAGCTCACCCACCTTGACAGGGAGCGTAAACAATGAGCAGTTCTTC

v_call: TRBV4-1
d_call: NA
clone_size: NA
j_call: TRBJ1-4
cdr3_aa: CASSLPYSGLFF
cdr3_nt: TGCGCCAGCAGCCTTCCCTATTCAGGACTGTTTTTT

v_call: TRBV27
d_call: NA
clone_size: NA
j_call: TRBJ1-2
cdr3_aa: CASSFRDTAVYGYTF
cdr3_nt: TGTGCCAGCAGTTTCAGGGACACTGCCGTCTATGGCTACACCTTC

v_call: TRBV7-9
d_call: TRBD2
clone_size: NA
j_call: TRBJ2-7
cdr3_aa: CASSQGTSGVDEQYF
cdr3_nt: TGTGCCAGCAGCCAGGGGACTAGCGGGGTAGACGAGCAGTACTTC

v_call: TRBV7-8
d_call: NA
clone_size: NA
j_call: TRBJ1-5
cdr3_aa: CASSRMGGGQPQHF
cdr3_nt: TGTGCCAGCAGCCGCATGGGGGGGGGTCAGCCCCAGCATTTT

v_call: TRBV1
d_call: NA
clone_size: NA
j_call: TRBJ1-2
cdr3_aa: CTSSLDRAVCYGYTF
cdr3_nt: TGCACCAGCAGCCTGGACAGGGCGGTTTGCTATGGCTACACCTTC

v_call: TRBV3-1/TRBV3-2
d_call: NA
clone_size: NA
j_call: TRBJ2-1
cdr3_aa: CASSPPRGNNNEQFF
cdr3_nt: TGTGCCAGCAGCCCTCCTCGCGGGAACAACAATGAGCAGTTCTTC

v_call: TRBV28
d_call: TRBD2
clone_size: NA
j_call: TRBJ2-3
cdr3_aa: CASSVPRGGTDTQYF
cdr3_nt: TGTGCCAGCAGTGTACCACGGGGGGGCACAGATACGCAGTATTTT

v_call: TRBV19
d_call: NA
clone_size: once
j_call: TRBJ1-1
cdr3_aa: CASSISLNTEAFF
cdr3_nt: TGTGCCAGTAGTATATCATTGAACACTGAAGCTTTCTTT

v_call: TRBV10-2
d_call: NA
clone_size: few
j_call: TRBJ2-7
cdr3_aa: CASSGRRRSSHEQYF
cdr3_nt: TGCGCCAGCTCTGGGAGGAGGAGATCGTCCCACGAGCAGTACTTC